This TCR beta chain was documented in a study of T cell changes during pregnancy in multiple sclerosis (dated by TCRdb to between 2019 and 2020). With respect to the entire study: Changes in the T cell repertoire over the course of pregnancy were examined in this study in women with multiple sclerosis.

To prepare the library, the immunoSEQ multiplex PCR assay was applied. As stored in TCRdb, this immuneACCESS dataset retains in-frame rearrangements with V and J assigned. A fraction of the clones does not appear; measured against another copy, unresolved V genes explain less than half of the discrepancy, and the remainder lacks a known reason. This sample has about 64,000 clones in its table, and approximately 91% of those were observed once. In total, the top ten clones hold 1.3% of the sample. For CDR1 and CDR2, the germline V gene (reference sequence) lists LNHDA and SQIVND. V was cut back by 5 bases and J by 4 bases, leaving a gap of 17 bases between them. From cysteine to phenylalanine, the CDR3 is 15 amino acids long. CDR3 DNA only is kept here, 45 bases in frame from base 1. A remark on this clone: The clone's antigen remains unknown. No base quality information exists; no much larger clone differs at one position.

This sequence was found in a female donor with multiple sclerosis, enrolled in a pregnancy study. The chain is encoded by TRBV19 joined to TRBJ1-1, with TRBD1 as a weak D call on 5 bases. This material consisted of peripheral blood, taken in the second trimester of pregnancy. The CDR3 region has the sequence CASSVLRGLITEAFF. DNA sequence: TGTGCCAGTAGTGTTTTAAGGGGATTGATCACTGAAGCTTTCTTT.